This T cell receptor (beta chain) derives from a study of T cells in Graves' hyperthyroidism and ophthalmopathy. Amplification of TCR beta CDR3 regions used RNA as the template. TCR CDR3 underwent first-round RT-PCR with the HTBI primer set. TCRdb re-called the multiplex PCR reads with MiXCR, one entry per CDR3 protein. Among about 210,000 distinct CDR3 sequences listed, 15% to 20% were seen once. Points from the study as a whole: Stable hyperthyroidism was separated from ophthalmopathy by a model based on 13 V-J features.

As for this clonotype: Antigen: not known.

What was sequenced was blood. The receptor was isolated from a man aged 50 to 60 with Graves' hyperthyroidism.

This CDR3 reads CASSQGGTGHLSYEQYF. The CDR3 nucleotides are TGCGCCAGCAGCCAAGGAGGGACAGGCCACCTCTCCTACGAGCAGTACTTC. The V and J genes are TRBV4-1 and TRBJ2-7; the match to TRBD1 covers 8 bases. The junction had 8 bases not matched to a gene; V was cut back by 1 base and J by 0 bases. CDR1 MGHRA and CDR2 YSYEKL come from the germline V gene. There are 17 residues in the CDR3.